This TCR beta chain was retrieved from a study of blood T cells in healthy people across ages. The sample holds a few counts of this clonotype. The second PCR ran about 6 to 12 cycles with a sample-barcoded 5' primer and J-beta primers. MiXCR, run by TCRdb on the 5' RACE reads, gives a single entry per CDR3 protein. The sample has 700,000 to 900,000 distinct CDR3 sequences, roughly 24% seen once. The CDR3 runs 13 residues. Trimming left V 5 bases short and J 6 bases short, with 11 bases between. Germline CDR1 and CDR2: SGHTA and FQGTGA. These same records also appear under a second study, on T cells of mothers and their children.

The chain links TRBV7-3 to TRBJ2-1; D is perhaps TRBD1 or TRBD2 (5 bases each). This sequence originates from a boy between 10 and 17 years old in good health. The sequenced sample consisted of blood. This chain's CDR3 is CASSLGPRNEQFF. The DNA for the CDR3 is TGTGCCAGCAGCCTGGGACCTCGCAATGAGCAGTTCTTC.